Below, one T cell receptor (beta chain) is given with its context. The antigen remains undetermined. These data are taken from a study of shared clonotypes between healthy human individuals. This CDR3 spans 11 amino acids. Germline-derived CDR1 and CDR2 are GTSNPN and SVGIG (reference sequence). Trimming removed 5 bases from V and 13 bases from J, with 15 bases in between. Study-wide results and caveats: Investigators expected sequencing depth to affect clonotype sharing among donors.

Assay: immunoSEQ multiplex PCR; the TCRdb copy retains only in-frame clones and omits some. The table records roughly 450,000 clones, about four fifths of them present only once. The sequence was obtained from a woman aged 40 to 50 in good health. Some clones in this sample may be carry-over from other donors' samples. The chain combines TRBV30 with TRBJ2-4; D possibly corresponds to TRBD2 (6 bases). Source material: PBMCs. The CDR3 protein is CAWAVGDWQYF. CDR3 nucleotide sequence: TGTGCCTGGGCCGTCGGGGACTGGCAGTACTTC.